The rows below give T cell receptor beta chains drawn from one sample of a study of response to subunit inactivated influenza vaccine. TCRdb itself ran the RT-PCR reads through MiXCR, one entry per CDR3 protein. The sample yields about 540,000 distinct CDR3 sequences, approximately 20% seen once. Another study also made use of these data, one on T cells expressing NK-cell markers.

This sample comprised CD4+ T cells sorted from PBMCs, obtained roughly 12 days after vaccination. Receptors originate from a man aged 50-59 years who received an inactivated influenza vaccine. The CDR3 runs from the conserved cysteine through the conserved F or W. A D gene is named only where the DNA matches it firmly. Only some rows state a clone size, as once, few, many or a class for expanded clones.

>TRBV3-1|-|-|TRBJ2-1
TGTGCCAGCAGCCAATTCGACGAGCAGTTCTTC
CASSQFDEQFF
>TRBV29-1|few|-|TRBJ2-3
TGCAGCGTTGAACTGCTTGGGGATACGCAGTATTTT
CSVELLGDTQYF
>TRBV18|few|-|TRBJ1-2
TGTGCCAGCTCACCACCGGAAAGGGGACCGGGCGGCTACACCTTC
CASSPPERGPGGYTF
>TRBV20-1|few|-|TRBJ1-2
TGCAGTGCTAGACCTGGACGGTATGGCTACACCTTC
CSARPGRYGYTF
>TRBV5-1|-|-|TRBJ2-1
TGCGCCAGCAGCTTAGGCAGGGTTTGGGGTGAGCAGTTCTTC
CASSLGRVWGEQFF
>TRBV3-1|-|-|TRBJ2-1
TGTGCCAGCAGCCAATTAAGGGACAAGCACAATGAGCAGTTCTTC
CASSQLRDKHNEQFF
>TRBV14|few|-|TRBJ2-7
TGTGCCAGCAGCCGGTTGGGGCAGGGTTACGAGCAGTACTTC
CASSRLGQGYEQYF
>TRBV3-1|-|-|TRBJ2-7
TGTGCCAGCAGCCAAGGGCAGGTCCGGGAGCAGTACTTC
CASSQGQVREQYF
>TRBV24-1|-|TRBD1|TRBJ2-1
TGTGCCACCAGCCCAGGGGGCTTTGAGCAGTTCTTC
CATSPGGFEQFF
>TRBV5-5|-|-|TRBJ2-1
TGTGCCAGCAGCTTGGACTCCCTGTCCGCCTACAATGAGCAGTTCTTC
CASSLDSLSAYNEQFF
>TRBV29-1|few|-|TRBJ2-6
TGCAGCGTTGCAGAGTCTGGGGCCAACGTCCTGACTTTC
CSVAESGANVLTF
>TRBV9|-|TRBD2|TRBJ2-3
TGTGCCAGCAGCGTAGGGGGGGGTACTAGCGAGGGGACAGATACGCAGTATTTT
CASSVGGGTSEGTDTQYF
>TRBV4-2|-|-|TRBJ2-6
TGTGCCAGCAGCCAAGGGCCCGGGAATCAGGCTGGGGCCAACGTCCTGACTTTC
CASSQGPGNQAGANVLTF
>TRBV29-1|-|TRBD2|TRBJ2-7
TGCAGCGTTGTCTTAGTCAGCGGGAGCTTCTCCTACGAGCAGTACTTC
CSVVLVSGSFSYEQYF
>TRBV20-1|few|-|TRBJ1-1
TGCAGTGCTAGGAAGGGACATCCGAACACTGAAGCTTTCTTT
CSARKGHPNTEAFF
>TRBV20-1|few|TRBD2|TRBJ2-3
TGCAGTGCGAGACTAGCAAATACGCAGTATTTT
CSARLANTQYF
>TRBV18|few|-|TRBJ2-7
TGTGCCAGCTCACCAAGGGGAACCGACGAGCAGTACTTC
CASSPRGTDEQYF
>TRBV24-1|few|TRBD1|TRBJ2-3
TGTGCCACCAGTGACCCGGGACAGGGGGCGGGTACGCAGTATTTT
CATSDPGQGAGTQYF
>TRBV10-3|-|-|TRBJ2-2
TGTGCCATCAGCTACGGGGGCGGGAGAGACACCGGGGAGCTGTTTTTT
CAISYGGGRDTGELFF
>TRBV20-1|-|-|TRBJ1-5
TGCAGTGCTCGGACGGTTGGAGGCAATCAGCCCCAGCATTTT
CSARTVGGNQPQHF
>TRBV20-1|-|-|TRBJ2-3
TGCAGTGCTAGAGATTTGGGGGCGGCAGATACGCAGTATTTT
CSARDLGAADTQYF
>TRBV10-3|many|-|TRBJ2-3
TGTGCCATCAGTGAGGGGAGGCCTAGCACAGATACGCAGTATTTT
CAISEGRPSTDTQYF
>TRBV14|few|-|TRBJ2-7
TGTGCCAGCAGCCCCCATTTGGCAGGAAAGTACGAGCAGTACTTC
CASSPHLAGKYEQYF
>TRBV6-1|-|-|TRBJ1-1
TGTGCCAGCAGGGTGGCAGGTCAGCTGAACACTGAAGCTTTCTTT
CASRVAGQLNTEAFF
>TRBV28|-|TRBD1|TRBJ1-2
TGTGCCAGCAGTCGTACAGGGGGCAGGTTGTATGGCTACACCTTC
CASSRTGGRLYGYTF
>TRBV20-1|-|TRBD2|TRBJ2-1
TGCACCGCGGGTGCCGGGACTAGCGGGAGCTATAATGAGCAGTTCTTC
CTAGAGTSGSYNEQFF
>TRBV7-8|-|TRBD2|TRBJ2-3
TGTGCCAGCAGCTTAGAAGTTAGCGGGGTGACAGATACGCAGTATTTT
CASSLEVSGVTDTQYF
>TRBV19|-|-|TRBJ1-1
TGTGCCAGTAAAAAGGGACTGTGGGGACCTGAAGCTTTCTTT
CASKKGLWGPEAFF
>TRBV11-2|few|TRBD2|TRBJ2-7
TGTGCCAGCAGCTCCGGGACTAGCGCCTCCTACGAGCAGTACTTC
CASSSGTSASYEQYF
>TRBV9|-|-|TRBJ2-7
TGTGCCAGCAGCTTCCGGGACAACTCCTACGAGCAGTACTTC
CASSFRDNSYEQYF
>TRBV11-2|-|TRBD2|TRBJ2-7
TGTGCCAGCAGCTTAGGGGCGGGAGTGGACGAGCAGTACTTC
CASSLGAGVDEQYF
>TRBV20-1|few|-|TRBJ2-2
TGCAGTGCTAGAGAAGTGGTCCGTAGCACCGGGGAGCTGTTTTTT
CSAREVVRSTGELFF
>TRBV12-3/TRBV12-4|-|TRBD1|TRBJ2-7
TGTGCCAGCAGTTTAAAAGGGGGCGACGAGCAGTACTTC
CASSLKGGDEQYF
>TRBV5-1|-|-|TRBJ2-1
TGCGCCAGCAGCTTGGCCGTCCAGCCGGGTCACAATGAGCAGTTCTTC
CASSLAVQPGHNEQFF
>TRBV28|medium-sized|-|TRBJ2-5
TGTGCCAGCAGTTTAGAGGGAGGAGGCTTCCAAGAGACCCAGTACTTC
CASSLEGGGFQETQYF
>TRBV5-1|few|TRBD1|TRBJ2-5
TGCGCCAGCAGCGTCAAACAGGGGTACCAAGAGACCCAGTACTTC
CASSVKQGYQETQYF
>TRBV18|-|TRBD1|TRBJ2-1
TGTGCCAGCTCACCCCCCTACAGGGGCTCCTACAATGAGCAGTTCTTC
CASSPPYRGSYNEQFF
>TRBV27|-|-|TRBJ1-5
TGTGCCAGCAGTTTAGTCGGGCAGGGATACAATCAGCCCCAGCATTTT
CASSLVGQGYNQPQHF
>TRBV9|-|-|TRBJ1-6
TGTGCCAGCAGCGTAGAATCTATCCCAGGTCTGGGCTCACCCCTCCACTTT
CASSVESIPGLGSPLHF
>TRBV12-3/TRBV12-4|many|-|TRBJ1-1
TGTGCCAGCAGTTCATTTTTCGGGCAGGGTACAGAAGCTTTCTTT
CASSSFFGQGTEAFF
>TRBV5-5|few|-|TRBJ1-2
TGTGCCAGCAGCCTCGGGAGGGTCGACTATGGCTACACCTTC
CASSLGRVDYGYTF
>TRBV20-1|few|TRBD2|TRBJ2-3
TGCAGTGCTAGGGCAGCGGGAGGGAACACAGATACGCAGTATTTT
CSARAAGGNTDTQYF
>TRBV7-9|-|-|TRBJ2-1
TGTGCCAGCAGCTTAAGGGCATCCAATGAGCAGTTCTTC
CASSLRASNEQFF
>TRBV29-1|-|-|TRBJ2-5
TGCAGCGTTGATTCAGGGAGCGAGACCCAGTACTTC
CSVDSGSETQYF
>TRBV7-9|-|-|TRBJ2-1
TGTGCCAGCAGCCCCCCCAGGGCCCAAGGGGGGTTGCAGTTCTTC
CASSPPRAQGGLQFF
>TRBV9|few|-|TRBJ2-7
TGTGCCAGCAGCGTTGATAACTACGAGCAGTACTTC
CASSVDNYEQYF